This T cell receptor beta chain was sequenced for a study of PD-L1 blockade in urothelial cancer. Losses at the gene ends were 4 bases for V and 1 base for J; bases not matched to a gene: 4. The CDR3 totals 16 residues. Germline V CDR1 and CDR2: LGHNA, YSLEER. Time point specified: peripheral blood 6 weeks after treatment start. TCRdb keeps only in-frame clones here, not all; method: immunoSEQ multiplex PCR. The sample contains some 31,000 clones, 80% to 90% of which appear only once. The TCR was taken from a man aged 70-80 years with urothelial cancer. This sample comprised PBMCs, obtained around atezolizumab (anti-PD-L1) treatment. The gene calls are TRBV4-3 and TRBJ2-2, with 9 bases that match TRBD2. The CDR3 DNA follows: TGCGCCAGCAGCCCCATACTAGCGGGGAACACCGGGGAGCTGTTTTTT. This translates into CASSPILAGNTGELFF.